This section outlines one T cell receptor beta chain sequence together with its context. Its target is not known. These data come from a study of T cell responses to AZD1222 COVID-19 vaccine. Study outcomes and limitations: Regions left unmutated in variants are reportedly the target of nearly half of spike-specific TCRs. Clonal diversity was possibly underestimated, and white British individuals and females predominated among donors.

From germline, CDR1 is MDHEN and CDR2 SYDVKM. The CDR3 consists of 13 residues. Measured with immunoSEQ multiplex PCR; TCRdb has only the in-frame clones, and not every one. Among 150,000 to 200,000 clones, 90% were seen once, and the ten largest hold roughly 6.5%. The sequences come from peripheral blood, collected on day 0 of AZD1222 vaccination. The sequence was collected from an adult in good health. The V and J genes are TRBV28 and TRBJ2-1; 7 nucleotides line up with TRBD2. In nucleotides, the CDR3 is TGTGCGACCGGGAGGAGCTCCTACAATGAGCAGTTCTTC. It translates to CATGRSSYNEQFF.